This T cell receptor (beta chain) was observed in a study of neurological immune-mediated disorders. Many counts were recorded for this clonotype. Its specificity is not known. The cDNA was synthesized by means of template-switch 5'RACE, which was carried out with 10-nucleotide random UMIs. From 15-18 subjects, over 200 million TCR-beta sequences were obtained in each sequencing run. Each CDR3 protein gets one entry after TCRdb re-called the 5' RACE reads with MiXCR. This table has about 99,000 distinct CDR3 sequences, 10% to 14% appearing once. Whole-study results and caveats: Across subjects, no CDR3 amino acid sequence appeared in expanded clones of more than one subject, a finding that suggested private repertoires in all groups. HTLV-1-associated myelopathy had the most TCR clonal expansion, whereas multiple sclerosis had the least (lower than in healthy controls).

Germline-derived CDR1 and CDR2 are MNHNS and SASEGT. The CDR3 has 13 residues. V shed 8 bases and J shed 7 bases, with 15 bases lying between them. Time point defined: longitudinal time-point 3. The rearrangement joins TRBV6-1 to TRBJ1-5; possible D gene TRBD1, 5 bases. The receptor comes from a female donor with HTLV-1-associated myelopathy (HAM/TSP). The sequenced sample was PBMCs. The CDR3 sequence: CASLFAWGQPQHF. In DNA, the CDR3 is TGTGCCAGCCTCTTTGCTTGGGGGCAGCCCCAGCATTTT.